The clone carrying this TCR beta chain was found many times. Its antigen remains unknown. The sample contains more than one DNA sequence encoding this CDR3. The entirety of the isolated RNA underwent reverse transcription, so expressed TCRB transcripts were sequenced. Libraries were prepared by immunoSEQ multiplex PCR; TCRdb keeps only in-frame clonotypes and omits some of them. In the table there are 150,000 to 180,000 clones, approximately 8.1% of which are singletons. The sample comes from a study of beta chain features in type 1 diabetes. Regarding the study as a whole: Equally in patients and controls, shorter templates might have been favored by PCR. Diminished insertions and augmented deletions at VDJ junctions characterized type 1 diabetes patients.

Trimming left V 5 bases short and J 2 bases short, with 15 bases between. Germline CDR1 MDHEN, CDR2 SYDVKM. This CDR3 is 15 amino acids long. The V gene is TRBV28, the J gene TRBJ1-2, with D tentatively TRBD1 (6 bases). The clonotype comes from a man younger than 30 in good health. Sample: central memory CD4+ T cells from blood. CDR3 protein: CASSLPGHPNYGYTF. Here the CDR3 DNA reads TGTGCCAGCAGTCTGCCGGGACACCCGAACTATGGCTACACCTTC.